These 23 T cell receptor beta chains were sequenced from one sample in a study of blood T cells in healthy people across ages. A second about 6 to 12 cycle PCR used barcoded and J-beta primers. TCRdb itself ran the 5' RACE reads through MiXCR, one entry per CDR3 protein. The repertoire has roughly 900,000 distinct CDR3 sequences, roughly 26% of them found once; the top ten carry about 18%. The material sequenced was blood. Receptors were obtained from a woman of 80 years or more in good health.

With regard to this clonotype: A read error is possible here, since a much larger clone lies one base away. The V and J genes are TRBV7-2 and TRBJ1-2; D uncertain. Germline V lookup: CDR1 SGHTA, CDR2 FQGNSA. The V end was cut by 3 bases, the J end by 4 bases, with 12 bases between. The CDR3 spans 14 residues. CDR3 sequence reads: CASSFYTTSYGYTF. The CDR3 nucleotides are TGTGCCAGCAGCTTCTACACAACTAGCTATGGCTACACCTTC.

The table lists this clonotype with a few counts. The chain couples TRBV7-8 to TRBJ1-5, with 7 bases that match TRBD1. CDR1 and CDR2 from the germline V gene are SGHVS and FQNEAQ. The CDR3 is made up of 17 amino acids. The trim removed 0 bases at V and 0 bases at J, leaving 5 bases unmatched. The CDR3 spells CASSLARDSNSNQPQHF. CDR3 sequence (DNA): TGTGCCAGCAGCTTAGCCCGGGACAGCAATAGCAATCAGCCCCAGCATTTT.

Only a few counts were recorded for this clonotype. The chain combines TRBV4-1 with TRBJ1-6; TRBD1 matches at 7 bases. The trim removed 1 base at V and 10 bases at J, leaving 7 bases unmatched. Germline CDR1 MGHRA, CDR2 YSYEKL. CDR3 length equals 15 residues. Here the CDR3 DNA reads TGCGCCAGCAGCCAAGTGGAGACAGGGCAATCACCCCTCCACTTT. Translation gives CASSQVETGQSPLHF.

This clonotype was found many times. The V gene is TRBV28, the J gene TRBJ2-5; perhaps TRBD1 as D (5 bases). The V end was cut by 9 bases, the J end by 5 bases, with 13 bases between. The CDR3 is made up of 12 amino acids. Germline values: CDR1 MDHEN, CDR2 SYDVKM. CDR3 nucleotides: TGTGCCAGTGGAACAGGCGTGGAGACCCAGTACTTC. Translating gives CASGTGVETQYF.

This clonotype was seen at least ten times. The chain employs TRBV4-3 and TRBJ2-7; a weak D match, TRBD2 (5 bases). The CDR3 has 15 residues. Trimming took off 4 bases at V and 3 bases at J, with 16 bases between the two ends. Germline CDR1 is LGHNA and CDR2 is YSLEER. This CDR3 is CASSLQAEGGYEQYF. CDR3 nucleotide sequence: TGCGCCAGCAGCCTGCAAGCGGAAGGTGGCTACGAGCAGTACTTC.

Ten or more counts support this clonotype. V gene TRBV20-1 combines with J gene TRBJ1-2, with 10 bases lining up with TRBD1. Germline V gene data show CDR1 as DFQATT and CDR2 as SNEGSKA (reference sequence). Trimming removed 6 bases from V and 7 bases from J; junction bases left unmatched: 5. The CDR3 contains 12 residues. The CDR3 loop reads CSALDRGIGYTF. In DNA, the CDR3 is TGCAGTGCCTTGGACAGGGGGATTGGCTACACCTTC.

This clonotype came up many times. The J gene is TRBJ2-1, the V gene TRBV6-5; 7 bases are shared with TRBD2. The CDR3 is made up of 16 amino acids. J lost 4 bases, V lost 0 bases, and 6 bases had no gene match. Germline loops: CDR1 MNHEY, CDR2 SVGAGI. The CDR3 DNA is TGTGCCAGCAGTTACTCGGCCGGGGGGACTTACAATGAGCAGTTCTTC. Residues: CASSYSAGGTYNEQFF.

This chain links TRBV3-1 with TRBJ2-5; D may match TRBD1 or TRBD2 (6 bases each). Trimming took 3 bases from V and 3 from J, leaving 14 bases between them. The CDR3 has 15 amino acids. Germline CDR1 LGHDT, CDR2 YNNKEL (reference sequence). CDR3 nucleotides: TGTGCCAGCAGCCACGGGGGCACCATGGAAGAGACCCAGTACTTC. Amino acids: CASSHGGTMEETQYF.

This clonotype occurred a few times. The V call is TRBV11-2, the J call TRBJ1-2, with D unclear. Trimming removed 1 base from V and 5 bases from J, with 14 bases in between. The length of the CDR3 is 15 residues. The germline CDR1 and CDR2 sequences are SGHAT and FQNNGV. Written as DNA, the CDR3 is TGTGCCAGCAGCTTAGGTGGCGGTATTCCATATGGCTACACCTTC. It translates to CASSLGGGIPYGYTF.

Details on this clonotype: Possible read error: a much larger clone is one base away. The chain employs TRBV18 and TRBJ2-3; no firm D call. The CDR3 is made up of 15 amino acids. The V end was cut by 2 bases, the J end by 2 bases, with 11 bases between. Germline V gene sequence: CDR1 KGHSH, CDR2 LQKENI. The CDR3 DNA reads TGTGCCAGCTCACCAATGGCATCTTACACAGATACGCAGTATTTT. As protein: CASSPMASYTDTQYF.

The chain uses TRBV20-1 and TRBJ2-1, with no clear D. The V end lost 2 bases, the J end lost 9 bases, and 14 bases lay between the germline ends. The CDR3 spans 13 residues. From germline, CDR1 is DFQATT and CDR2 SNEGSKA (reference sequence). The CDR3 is CSARIPGRVEQFF. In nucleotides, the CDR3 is TGCAGTGCTAGAATTCCAGGTAGAGTTGAGCAGTTCTTC.

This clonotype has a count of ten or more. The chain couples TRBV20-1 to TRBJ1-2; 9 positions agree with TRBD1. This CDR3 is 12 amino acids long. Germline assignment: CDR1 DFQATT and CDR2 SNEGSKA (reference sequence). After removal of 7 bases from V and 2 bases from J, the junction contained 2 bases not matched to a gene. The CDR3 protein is CSDGTGNYGYTF. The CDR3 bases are TGCAGTGACGGGACAGGGAACTATGGCTACACCTTC.

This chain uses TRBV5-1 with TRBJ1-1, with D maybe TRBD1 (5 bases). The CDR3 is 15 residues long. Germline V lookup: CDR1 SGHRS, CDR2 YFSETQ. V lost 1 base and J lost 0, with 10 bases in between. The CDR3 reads CASSLTYRLNTEAFF. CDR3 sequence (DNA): TGCGCCAGCAGCTTGACTTACAGGTTGAACACTGAAGCTTTCTTT.

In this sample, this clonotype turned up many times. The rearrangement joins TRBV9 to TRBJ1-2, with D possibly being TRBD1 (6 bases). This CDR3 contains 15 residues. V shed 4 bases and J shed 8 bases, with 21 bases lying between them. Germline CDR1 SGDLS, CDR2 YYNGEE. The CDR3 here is CASSTEAQGTGGYTF. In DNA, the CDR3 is TGTGCCAGCAGCACGGAGGCTCAGGGCACAGGGGGCTACACCTTC.

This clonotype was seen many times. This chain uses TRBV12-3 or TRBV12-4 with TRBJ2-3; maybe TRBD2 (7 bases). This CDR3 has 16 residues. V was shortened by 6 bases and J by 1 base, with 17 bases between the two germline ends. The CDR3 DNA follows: TGTGCCAGCAGGTCGATCTGGGGGGGCCGCACAGATACGCAGTATTTT. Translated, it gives CASRSIWGGRTDTQYF.

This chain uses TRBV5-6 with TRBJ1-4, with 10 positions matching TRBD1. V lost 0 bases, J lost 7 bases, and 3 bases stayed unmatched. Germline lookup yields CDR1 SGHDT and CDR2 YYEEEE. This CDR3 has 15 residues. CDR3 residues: CASSLVWDRGEKLFF. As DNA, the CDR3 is TGTGCCAGCAGCTTGGTTTGGGACAGGGGTGAAAAACTGTTTTTT.

CDR3 DNA sequence: TGTGCCAGCAGTTTAAAGGGCACGGGCACAGATATGGAGTATTTT. Translation gives CASSLKGTGTDMEYF. The chain recombines TRBV12-3 or TRBV12-4 with TRBJ2-3; D is unresolved. The CDR3 has 15 amino acids. Deletions cut 2 bases from V and 13 bases from J, with 22 bases between.

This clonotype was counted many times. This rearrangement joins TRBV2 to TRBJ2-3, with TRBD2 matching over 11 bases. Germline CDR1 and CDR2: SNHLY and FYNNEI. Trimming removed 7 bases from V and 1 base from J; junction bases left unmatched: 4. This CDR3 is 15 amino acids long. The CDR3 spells CASNTLAGGTDTQYF. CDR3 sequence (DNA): TGTGCCAGCAACACACTAGCGGGGGGCACAGATACGCAGTATTTT.

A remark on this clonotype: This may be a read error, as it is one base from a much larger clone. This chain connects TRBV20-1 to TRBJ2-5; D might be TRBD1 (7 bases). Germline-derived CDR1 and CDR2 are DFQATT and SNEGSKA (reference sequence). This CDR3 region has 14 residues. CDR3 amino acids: CAGGQPNTNNEQYF. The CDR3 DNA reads TGCGCCGGGGGACAGCCAAATACTAACAATGAGCAGTACTTC.

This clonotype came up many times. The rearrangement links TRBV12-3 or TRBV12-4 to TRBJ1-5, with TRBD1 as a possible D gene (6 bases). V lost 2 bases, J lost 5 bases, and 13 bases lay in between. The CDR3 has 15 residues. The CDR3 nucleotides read TGTGCCAGCAGTTTATCGGCAGGGGAATATCAGCCCCAGCATTTT. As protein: CASSLSAGEYQPQHF.

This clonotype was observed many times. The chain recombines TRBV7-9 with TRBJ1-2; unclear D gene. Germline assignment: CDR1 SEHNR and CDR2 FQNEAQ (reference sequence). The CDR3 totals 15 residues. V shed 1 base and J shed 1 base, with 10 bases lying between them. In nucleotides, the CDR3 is TGTGCCAGCAGCTTAGACGTTGGGGTTAACTATGGCTACACCTTC. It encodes CASSLDVGVNYGYTF.

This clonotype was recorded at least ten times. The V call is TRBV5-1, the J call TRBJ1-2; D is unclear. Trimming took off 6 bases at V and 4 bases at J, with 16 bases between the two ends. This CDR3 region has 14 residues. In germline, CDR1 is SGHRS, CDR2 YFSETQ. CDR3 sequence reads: CASTEGERAYGYTF. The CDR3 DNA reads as TGCGCCAGCACAGAGGGAGAACGGGCCTATGGCTACACCTTC.

The CDR3 sequence is CAWSTTGSGYTF. The CDR3 DNA is TGTGCCTGGAGTACCACAGGGAGTGGCTACACCTTC. The chain uses TRBV30 and TRBJ1-2; D might be TRBD1 (6 bases). In germline, CDR1 is GTSNPN, CDR2 SVGIG (reference sequence). Trimming removed 2 bases from V and 7 bases from J, with 11 bases in between. This CDR3 is 12 amino acids long.